The entry below describes one T cell receptor beta chain. The antigen remains undetermined. Recipient blood drawn about 28 days pretransplant and days 30, 100, 180 after. Data came from immunoSEQ multiplex PCR; TCRdb stores just in-frame clones and leaves some out. The sample records around 5,900 clones, approximately 68% being singletons. These data originate in a study of T cell clonotyping in hematopoietic cell transplantation. The CDR3 has 12 amino acids. Per germline, CDR1 SGHTS and CDR2 YDEGEE. V was cut by 1 base and J by 6 bases, with 8 bases left in between. Study results and limitations: Pathologically expanded recipient clonotypes increased progressively from day 30 to day 180 as diversity fell. Graft donor and pretransplant recipient Inverse Simpson Index values predicted broader posttransplant TCR diversity. CD4 and CD8 repertoire contributions could not be separated without sorting.

This TCR was recovered from a male patient between 50 and 60 years old who had an allogeneic stem cell transplant from an unrelated donor, so the T cells may come from the graft donor. Some clones in this sample may be carry-over from other donors' samples. V usage is TRBV5-8 and J usage is TRBJ2-7; D remains ambiguous. This specimen was PBMCs, taken 180 days after allogeneic stem cell transplant. The CDR3 DNA reads TGTGCCAGCAGCTTGAGGGCTCGCGAGCAGTACTTC. This gives the protein CASSLRAREQYF.